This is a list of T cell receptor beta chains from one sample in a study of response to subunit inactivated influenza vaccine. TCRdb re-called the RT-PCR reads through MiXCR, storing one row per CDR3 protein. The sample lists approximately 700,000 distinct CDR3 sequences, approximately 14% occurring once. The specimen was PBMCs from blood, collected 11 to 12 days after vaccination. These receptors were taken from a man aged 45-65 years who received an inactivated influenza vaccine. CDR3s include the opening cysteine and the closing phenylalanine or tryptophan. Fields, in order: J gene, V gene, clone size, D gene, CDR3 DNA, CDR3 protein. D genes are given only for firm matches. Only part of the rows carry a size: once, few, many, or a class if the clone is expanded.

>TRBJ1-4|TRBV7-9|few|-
TGTGCCAGCAGCGCACACAGTTCTGCTAATGAAAAACTGTTTTTT
CASSAHSSANEKLFF
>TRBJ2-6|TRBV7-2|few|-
TGTGCCAGCACACTAGGGGGACTGCTGGACCTGACTTTC
CASTLGGLLDLTF
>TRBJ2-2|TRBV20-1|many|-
TGCAGTGCTAGAAACGGGAACACCGGGGAGCTGTTTTTT
CSARNGNTGELFF
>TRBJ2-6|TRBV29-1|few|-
TGCAGCGTTATAGGATTAGAGGACTCTGGGGCCAACGTCCTGACTTTC
CSVIGLEDSGANVLTF
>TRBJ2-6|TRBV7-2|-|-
TGTGCCAGCAGCGGAGGGGGACATTCCTCTGGGGCCAACGTCCTGACTTTC
CASSGGGHSSGANVLTF
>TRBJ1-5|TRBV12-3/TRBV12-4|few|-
TGTGCCAGCAGGAAGGAGCGGACAAGCAATCAGCCCCAGCATTTT
CASRKERTSNQPQHF
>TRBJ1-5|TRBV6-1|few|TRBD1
TGTGCCAGCAGTGAAGCGGGGACAGGGGAATACAATCAGCCCCAGCATTTT
CASSEAGTGEYNQPQHF
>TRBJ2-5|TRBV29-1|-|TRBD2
TGCAGCGTTGGGGAATGGGAGGGTTCAAAGACCCAGTACTTC
CSVGEWEGSKTQYF
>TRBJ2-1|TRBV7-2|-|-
TGTGCCAGCAGCTTAGAGGTCCCTATAGAGCAGTTCTTC
CASSLEVPIEQFF
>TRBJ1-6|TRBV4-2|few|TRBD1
TGTGCCAGCAGCCGTAGGGGACAGGGGGAATCACCCCTCCACTTT
CASSRRGQGESPLHF
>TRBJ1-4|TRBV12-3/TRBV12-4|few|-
TGTGCCAGCAGTCTTGGGGCCTACAATGAAAAACTGTTTTTT
CASSLGAYNEKLFF
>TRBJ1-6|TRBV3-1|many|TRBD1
TGTGCCAGCAGCCAAGTGGAATCGGACAGGAATTCACCCCTCCACTTT
CASSQVESDRNSPLHF
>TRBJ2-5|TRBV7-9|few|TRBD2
TGTGCCAGCAGCTTATTGGGACTACCCAGCGGCCAAGAGACCCAGTACTTC
CASSLLGLPSGQETQYF
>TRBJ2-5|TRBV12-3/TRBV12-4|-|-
TGTGCCAGCTCCGCCAGGGAAGGGAGAGAGACCCAGTACTTC
CASSAREGRETQYF
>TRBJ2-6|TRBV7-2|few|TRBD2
TGTGCCAGCAGCTCACTAGCGGGTGGGTTCGGGGCCAACGTCCTGACTTTC
CASSSLAGGFGANVLTF
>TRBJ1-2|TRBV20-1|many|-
TGCAGTGCTAGCGATAGAGGGACTGCCTATGGCTACACCTTC
CSASDRGTAYGYTF
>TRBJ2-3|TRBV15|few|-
TGTGCCACCAGCGAGGGCAGGGCATATACGCAGTATTTT
CATSEGRAYTQYF
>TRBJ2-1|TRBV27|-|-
TGTGCCAGCAGTGCCCGAGGGTGGAGCGGTGAGCAGTTCTTC
CASSARGWSGEQFF
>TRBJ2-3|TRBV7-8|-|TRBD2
TGTGCCAGCTCAATGACTAGCGGGAAAGACACAGATACGCAGTATTTT
CASSMTSGKDTDTQYF
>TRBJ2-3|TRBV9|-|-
TGTGCCAGCAGCGTAGACCGACCATCCGATACGCAGTATTTT
CASSVDRPSDTQYF
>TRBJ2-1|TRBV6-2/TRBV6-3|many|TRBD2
TGTGCCAGCAAATCTAGCGGGGTTGAATTGAGTAATGAGCAGTTCTTC
CASKSSGVELSNEQFF
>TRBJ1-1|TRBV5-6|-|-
TGTGCCAGCAGATGGGGGGACACTGAAGCTATCTTT
CASRWGDTEAIF
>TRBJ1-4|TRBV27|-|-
TGTGCCAGCAAGCGGGGTGGCCTCGGTGAAAAACTGTTTTTT
CASKRGGLGEKLFF
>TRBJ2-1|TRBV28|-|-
TGTGCCAGCCGGCATGGGGATGAGCAGTTCTTC
CASRHGDEQFF
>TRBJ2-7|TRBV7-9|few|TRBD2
TGTGCCAGCAGCCCCGGGGGGGGTAGCGGATCCTACGAGCAGTACTTC
CASSPGGGSGSYEQYF
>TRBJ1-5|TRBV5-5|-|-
TGTGCCAGCAGCTTGGAAATGAATAGCAATCAGCCCCAGCATTTT
CASSLEMNSNQPQHF
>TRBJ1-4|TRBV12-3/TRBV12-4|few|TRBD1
TGTGCCAGCAGTTTAAGTAACAGGGGCGGGAGGGAAAAACTGTTTTTT
CASSLSNRGGREKLFF
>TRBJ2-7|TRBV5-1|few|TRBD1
TGCGCCAGCAGCAACGGACAGGGAGCGTCCGAGCAGTACTTC
CASSNGQGASEQYF
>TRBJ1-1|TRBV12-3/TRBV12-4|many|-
TGTGCCAGCACGCGCCCCGGCTCCACTGAAGCTTTCTTT
CASTRPGSTEAFF
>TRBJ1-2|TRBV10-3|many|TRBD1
TGTGCCATCAGCCTAGGGACAGGGCGGTATGGCTACACCTTC
CAISLGTGRYGYTF
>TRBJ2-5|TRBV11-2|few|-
TGTGCCAGCAGCTTTCGGCGTCAAGAGACCCAGTACTTC
CASSFRRQETQYF
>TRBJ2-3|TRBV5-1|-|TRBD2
TGCGCCAGTACCCGGGGGGGCGCAGGCACAGATACGCAGTATTTT
CASTRGGAGTDTQYF
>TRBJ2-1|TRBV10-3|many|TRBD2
TGTGCCACCCTTTCGGCGGGAGGGCTCAATGAGCAGTTCTTC
CATLSAGGLNEQFF
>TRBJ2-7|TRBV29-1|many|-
TGCAGCGTCCTAAGAGGGTATTACGAGCAGTACTTC
CSVLRGYYEQYF
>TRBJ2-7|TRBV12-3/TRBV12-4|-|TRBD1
TGTGCCAGCAGATTCGAATTGGCAGGGGGCCTCGAGCAGTACTTC
CASRFELAGGLEQYF
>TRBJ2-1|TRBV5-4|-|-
TGTGCCAGCAGCTTGGAAGGGATTCGTGAGCAGTTCTTC
CASSLEGIREQFF
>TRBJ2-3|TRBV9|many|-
TGTGCCAGCAGCGTAGGTACGGGGAGCACAGATACGCAGTATTTT
CASSVGTGSTDTQYF
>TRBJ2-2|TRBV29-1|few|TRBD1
TGCAGCGTAAGAACAGGGGTCGGGTTGAACACCGGGGAGCTGTTTTTT
CSVRTGVGLNTGELFF
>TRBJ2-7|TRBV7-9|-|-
TGTGCCAGCAGCTTCGATAACGAGCAGTACTTC
CASSFDNEQYF
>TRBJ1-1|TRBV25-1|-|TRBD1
TGTGCCAGCAGTACAGGGGGTTTCGGCACTGAAGCTTTCTTT
CASSTGGFGTEAFF
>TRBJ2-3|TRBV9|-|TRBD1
TGTGCCAGCAGCCCGGGACAGACTAGCACAGATACGCAGTATTTT
CASSPGQTSTDTQYF
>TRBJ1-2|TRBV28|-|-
TGTGCCAGCAACTTCGGGGGTCGGGGCTACACCTTC
CASNFGGRGYTF
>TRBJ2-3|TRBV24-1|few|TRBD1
TGTGCCACCAGTGATTTCGGACAGGGAACAGATACGCAGTATTTT
CATSDFGQGTDTQYF
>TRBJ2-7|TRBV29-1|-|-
TGCAGCGTTGATAGTCAGGGTCTCGGCGAGCAGTACTTC
CSVDSQGLGEQYF
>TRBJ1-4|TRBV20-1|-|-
TGCAGTGCTAGCCGTCAAAATCCTGCTGAAAAACTGTTTTTT
CSASRQNPAEKLFF
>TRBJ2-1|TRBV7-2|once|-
TGTGCCAGCAGCTTACCCCTCTCAACAGATGAGCAGTTCTTC
CASSLPLSTDEQFF
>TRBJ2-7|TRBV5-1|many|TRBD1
TGCGCCAGCAGCTTAGGACAGGACTCATACGAGCAGTACTTC
CASSLGQDSYEQYF
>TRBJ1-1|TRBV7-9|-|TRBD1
TGTGCCAGCAGCTCACAGGGGGCGTACACTGAAGCTTTCTTT
CASSSQGAYTEAFF
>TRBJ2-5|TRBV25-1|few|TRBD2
TGTGCCAGCAGTGACCTAAAGCGGGGGACCCAAGAGACCCAGTACTTC
CASSDLKRGTQETQYF
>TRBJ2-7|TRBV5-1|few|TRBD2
TGCGCCAGCATCGACGGGACTAGCGGATCCTACGAGCAGTACTTC
CASIDGTSGSYEQYF
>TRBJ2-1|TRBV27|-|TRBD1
TGTGCCAGCAGTTCGCCGGGACAGGGGATTTATAATGAGCAGTTCTTC
CASSSPGQGIYNEQFF
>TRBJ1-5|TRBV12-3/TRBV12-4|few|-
TGTGCCAGCAGTTTTGGGACGCTAAATCAGCCCCAGCATTTT
CASSFGTLNQPQHF
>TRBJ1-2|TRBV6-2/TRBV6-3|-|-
TGTGCCAGCAGTTACGGGGCCATGGGCTATGGCTACACCTTC
CASSYGAMGYGYTF
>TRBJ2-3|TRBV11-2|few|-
TGTGCCAGCAGCCCAAAAGGACTTGACACAGATACGCAGTATTTT
CASSPKGLDTDTQYF